This paragraph reports one T cell receptor beta chain. Its specificity is not known. With 4 bases removed from V and 6 bases from J, the gap between germline ends came to 14 bases. This CDR3 spans 13 amino acids. CDR1 is SGHRS and CDR2 is YFSETQ in the germline V gene. The donors, all of them Caucasian adults, lived in Nashville, Tennessee. These data originate in a study of shared clonotypes between healthy human individuals. Study-level points and caveats: Sequencing depth was a factor that was expected to affect clonotype sharing among donors. Four donors showed sharing of about 4.6% of naive CD4 clonotypes.

Here immunoSEQ multiplex PCR was the method, and the copy in TCRdb shows in-frame clones only, minus some. Among over 1.4 million clones, approximately 96% were seen once, and the ten largest hold 0.95% to 1.5%. The sequence was obtained from a man under 40 in good health. The specimen sequenced was naive CD4+ T cells sorted from blood. Subset reported: CD45RA+ positively selected. This chain links TRBV5-1 with TRBJ2-7; D is unresolved. The CDR3 region has the DNA TGCGCCAGCAGCCCGGGCGCCCCCGTCGAGCAGTACTTC. Residues: CASSPGAPVEQYF.